The clone carrying this TCR beta chain was observed at least ten times. Its antigen is as yet unknown. This sample is part of a study of early T cells in non-severe SARS-CoV-2 infection. Study-level results: In VDJdb matching, anti-spike CD8 responses were favored while private and CD4 specificities went missing.

Unique molecular identifiers tagged individual cDNA molecules. TCRdb analysed the 5' RACE reads with MiXCR anew, one entry per CDR3 protein. Of about 50,000 distinct CDR3 sequences detected, over 13% appear once; the ten largest clones hold about 4%. Trimming left V 2 bases short and J 4 bases short, with 9 bases between. CDR3 length: 13 residues. CDR1 and CDR2 from the germline V gene are MNHNS and SASEGT. This sequence was found in an adult who was a healthcare worker with PCR-confirmed SARS-CoV-2 infection or an uninfected control (not recorded which). V usage is TRBV6-1 and J usage is TRBJ2-7; D gene uncertain. The specimen was whole blood, collected at baseline. The CDR3 here is CASSEQPKYEQYF. As DNA, the CDR3 is TGTGCCAGCAGTGAACAACCGAAATACGAGCAGTACTTC.